This T cell receptor (beta chain) was sequenced for a study of response to subunit inactivated influenza vaccine. CDR3 size: 13 residues. V lost 5 bases and J 0 bases, leaving 10 bases between the germline ends. The germline V gene encodes CDR1 DFQATT and CDR2 SNEGSKA (reference sequence). In regard to this clonotype: Its antigen is not known.

Points from the study as a whole: There was a suggestion from the authors that each seasonal influenza vaccination recruits few new T cells.

TCRdb re-called the RT-PCR reads with MiXCR, one entry per CDR3 protein. The repertoire includes around 480,000 distinct CDR3 sequences, about 15% of them detected once, and over 2.5% sits in the top ten. This material consisted of CD4+ T cells sorted from PBMCs, taken less than 30 months after vaccination. The receptor was isolated from a man between 45 and 75 years old who received an inactivated influenza vaccine. V usage is TRBV20-1 and J usage is TRBJ2-5; TRBD2 might be the D (6 bases). In DNA form, the CDR3 reads TGCAGTGCTTTACGGACTAACCAAGAGACCCAGTACTTC. Protein sequence: CSALRTNQETQYF.